These 20 T cell receptor beta chains originate from one sample sequenced in a study of PD-1 blockade in classical Hodgkin lymphoma. Relapse was seen in all patients after autologous stem cell transplantation, and brentuximab vedotin exposure was variable. TCRdb keeps only in-frame clones here, not all; method: immunoSEQ multiplex PCR. The sample has tens of thousands of clones, 88% seen once; the top ten hold more than 5%. The material sequenced was peripheral blood mononuclear cells (PBMCs), taken before the second cycle of nivolumab. These receptors all stem from a human donor with classical Hodgkin lymphoma.

The chain has TRBV6-5 and TRBJ2-3; D unclear. This CDR3 comprises 13 residues. The V and J ends lost 11 bases and 0 bases respectively, with 12 bases between them. Germline V CDR1 and CDR2: MNHEY, SVGAGI. The CDR3 bases are TGTGCCTGCAACCGGGCTAGCACAGATACGCAGTATTTT. Protein: CACNRASTDTQYF.

In DNA, the CDR3 is TGTGCCAGCAGCCTATCCCCAACTCCGGTTGGGGTGAGGAATGAGCAGTTCTTC. Amino acids: CASSLSPTPVGVRNEQFF. The chain employs TRBV7-2 and TRBJ2-1; no firm D call. Trimming pared 5 bases from V and 7 bases from J, leaving 27 bases between. This CDR3 region has 18 residues. CDR1 and CDR2 from the germline V gene are SGHTA and FQGNSA.

V gene TRBV6-6 combines with J gene TRBJ1-1; D is perhaps TRBD1 (5 bases). Germline CDR1 is MNHNY and CDR2 is SVGAGI (reference sequence). V was clipped by 10 bases and J by 5 bases, with 17 bases between them. The CDR3 consists of 13 residues. The CDR3 DNA reads as TGTGCCACGGGGGGGGACCTGGAAACTGAAGCTTTCTTT. Translating gives CATGGDLETEAFF.

The chain couples TRBV5-1 to TRBJ2-1, with a weak D call TRBD1 (6 bases). Germline loops: CDR1 SGHRS, CDR2 YFSETQ. V was clipped by 1 base and J by 2 bases, with 10 bases between them. This CDR3 contains 15 residues. CDR3 sequence (DNA): TGCGCCAGCAGCTTGAGGCCAGGGGCCTACAATGAGCAGTTCTTC. Amino acid sequence: CASSLRPGAYNEQFF. Variable domain in full (rest from reference TRBV5-1 and TRBJ2-1): KAGVTQTPRYLIKTRGQQVTLSCSPISGHRSVSWYQQTPGQGLQFLFEYFSETQRNKGNFPGRFSGRQFSNSRSEMNVSTLELGDSALYLCASSLRPGAYNEQFFGPGTRLTVL.

About this clone itself: Other DNA sequences from this sample encode an identical CDR3 as well. V usage is TRBV5-1 and J usage is TRBJ1-1; maybe TRBD1 (5 bases). The CDR3 contains 13 residues. V was trimmed by 1 base and J by 4 bases, leaving 8 bases between them. Germline CDR1 reads SGHRS; CDR2 reads YFSETQ. The chain's CDR3 is CASSLQGPTEAFF. The CDR3 nucleotides are TGCGCCAGCAGCTTGCAGGGACCCACTGAAGCTTTCTTT.

This rearrangement joins TRBV10-3 to TRBJ2-1, with D possibly being TRBD1 (5 bases). The CDR3 is 12 residues long. Germline assignment: CDR1 ENHRY and CDR2 SYGVKD. Trimming left V 3 bases short and J 9 bases short, with 9 bases between. CDR3 protein: CAISDRGIEQFF. The CDR3 DNA is TGTGCCATCAGTGATAGGGGTATTGAGCAGTTCTTC.

The rearrangement links TRBV5-1 to TRBJ2-5; tentatively, D is TRBD1 or TRBD2 (6 bases each). This CDR3 comprises 15 residues. Germline V gene data show CDR1 as SGHRS and CDR2 as YFSETQ. V shed 6 bases and J shed 7 bases, with 22 bases lying between them. This CDR3 is CASTTLGGLSGTQYF. The DNA of the CDR3 is TGCGCCAGCACCACCCTCGGGGGCCTCTCCGGGACCCAGTACTTC.

Only a few counts were recorded for this clone. The rearrangement joins TRBV6-5 to TRBJ1-5; the match to TRBD1 covers 9 bases. This CDR3 has 14 residues. Per the germline V gene, CDR1 is MNHEY and CDR2 is SVGAGI. The V and J ends lost 5 bases and 7 bases, in that order; junction bases with no gene match: 6. CDR3 loop: CASSKTGGRQPQHF. The CDR3, as DNA: TGTGCCAGCAGTAAAACAGGGGGCCGACAGCCCCAGCATTTT.

CDR3 nucleotide sequence: TGTGCCAGCAGCCGGGACGCGAGCTCCTACAATGAGCAGTTCTTC. It codes for CASSRDASSYNEQFF. V usage is TRBV27 and J usage is TRBJ2-1; D possibly matches TRBD1 or TRBD2 (5 bases each). The germline gives CDR1 MNHEY, CDR2 SMNVEV (reference sequence). The CDR3 totals 15 residues. V gave up 6 bases and J gave up 0 bases, with 12 bases separating them.

This chain links TRBV19 with TRBJ1-5, with TRBD1 matching over 8 bases. CDR1 and CDR2 from the germline V gene are LNHDA and SQIVND (reference sequence). The CDR3 loop spans 17 amino acids. V lost 6 bases, J lost 0 bases, and 10 bases stayed unmatched. The CDR3 protein is CASRGLTGVYSNQPQHF. The CDR3, as DNA: TGTGCCAGTAGGGGACTGACAGGGGTCTATAGCAATCAGCCCCAGCATTTT. Together with reference TRBV19 and TRBJ1-5, the CDR3 gives the full variable domain: DGGITQSPKYLFRKEGQNVTLSCEQNLNHDAMYWYRQDPGQGLRLIYYSQIVNDFQKGDIAEGYSVSREKKESFPLTVTSAQKNPTAFYLCASRGLTGVYSNQPQHFGDGTRLSIL.

This clone occurred a few times. Other DNA sequences in the same sample also yield this CDR3. The chain couples TRBV5-1 to TRBJ1-4; maybe TRBD1 (5 bases). V was pared by 0 bases and J by 8 bases, with 11 bases between. Germline V CDR1 and CDR2: SGHRS, YFSETQ. CDR3 length equals 14 residues. The CDR3 reads CASSLGQGPEKLFF. The CDR3 nucleotides are TGCGCCAGCAGCTTGGGTCAGGGCCCGGAAAAACTGTTTTTT. Looking up the rest from reference TRBV5-1 and TRBJ1-4 gives the full variable domain: KAGVTQTPRYLIKTRGQQVTLSCSPISGHRSVSWYQQTPGQGLQFLFEYFSETQRNKGNFPGRFSGRQFSNSRSEMNVSTLELGDSALYLCASSLGQGPEKLFFGSGTQLSVL.

This rearrangement joins TRBV9 to TRBJ2-5; perhaps D is TRBD1 or TRBD2 (6 bases each). Between the trimmed V and J ends, which lost 0 bases and 4 bases, there was a span of 10 bases. The CDR3 sequence is 14 residues long. The germline V gene has CDR1 SGDLS and CDR2 YYNGEE. The chain's CDR3 is CASSVGRGGETQYF. The CDR3 coding sequence is TGTGCCAGCAGCGTAGGCAGGGGAGGAGAGACCCAGTACTTC.

J is TRBJ1-1 and V is TRBV6-5; no clear D. This CDR3 contains 11 residues. Germline V gene lookup returns CDR1 MNHEY and CDR2 SVGAGI. Trimming removed 6 bases from V and 7 bases from J, with 9 bases in between. CDR3 sequence: CASRLLDEAFF. The CDR3 DNA reads TGTGCCAGCAGATTGCTGGATGAAGCTTTCTTT.

This chain connects TRBV5-4 to TRBJ2-5; D is unclear. Trimming shortened V by 0 bases and J by 5 bases, and 14 bases separated the two germline ends. Germline V gene lookup returns CDR1 SGHNT and CDR2 YYREEE (reference sequence). There are 15 residues in the CDR3. The chain's CDR3 is CASSLGREVWETQYF. DNA of the CDR3: TGTGCCAGCAGCTTGGGTAGGGAAGTTTGGGAGACCCAGTACTTC.

The rearrangement uses TRBV6-1 and TRBJ2-7; TRBD1 might be the D (6 bases). The CDR3 spans 15 residues. Trimming removed 4 bases at V and 4 bases at J, with 17 bases between. The germline V gene encodes CDR1 MNHNS and CDR2 SASEGT. This CDR3 reads CASSARQVPGYEQYF. CDR3 DNA sequence: TGTGCCAGCAGTGCCAGACAGGTGCCTGGGTACGAGCAGTACTTC.

V and J are TRBV5-1 and TRBJ1-1; TRBD1 agrees at 8 bases. CDR1 and CDR2 from the germline V gene are SGHRS and YFSETQ. The V and J ends lost 4 bases and 1 base, in that order; junction bases with no gene match: 6. The CDR3 has 15 amino acids. The CDR3 here is CASSPRTGSNTEAFF. The CDR3 DNA reads TGCGCCAGCAGCCCCCGGACAGGGTCGAACACTGAAGCTTTCTTT. Supplemented by reference TRBV5-1 and TRBJ1-1, the full variable domain reads KAGVTQTPRYLIKTRGQQVTLSCSPISGHRSVSWYQQTPGQGLQFLFEYFSETQRNKGNFPGRFSGRQFSNSRSEMNVSTLELGDSALYLCASSPRTGSNTEAFFGQGTRLTVV.

The chain recombines TRBV28 with TRBJ2-5; the D gene is possibly TRBD2 (6 bases). The V gene's germline CDR1 is MDHEN and CDR2 SYDVKM. Trimming removed 7 bases at V and 6 bases at J, with 12 bases between. The CDR3 totals 12 residues. The CDR3 region is CASMGGFKTQYF. DNA of the CDR3: TGTGCCAGCATGGGAGGCTTTAAGACCCAGTACTTC.

The chain joins TRBV5-1 to TRBJ1-4; a weak D match, TRBD1 (5 bases). CDR1 and CDR2 (germline): SGHRS, YFSETQ. This CDR3 is built from 13 residues. The V gene lost 3 bases and the J gene lost 10 bases, with 13 bases spanning the gap. In DNA form, the CDR3 reads TGCGCCAGCAGCTCTACAGGTTACGGAAAACTGTTTTTT. Its protein product is CASSSTGYGKLFF.

In this sample, this clone turned up once. The chain combines TRBV19 with TRBJ2-6; D gene unclear. CDR3 length equals 14 residues. Germline V gene data show CDR1 as LNHDA and CDR2 as SQIVND (reference sequence). V lost 5 bases and J 0 bases, leaving 5 bases between the germline ends. This CDR3 reads CASSADSGANVLTF. The CDR3 region has the DNA TGTGCCAGTAGTGCCGACTCTGGGGCCAACGTCCTGACTTTC.

V usage is TRBV28 and J usage is TRBJ2-7, with D tentatively TRBD2 (6 bases). This CDR3 is built from 14 residues. Germline loops: CDR1 MDHEN, CDR2 SYDVKM. Trimming left V 4 bases short and J 11 bases short, with 21 bases between. CDR3 sequence (DNA): TGTGCCAGCAGTTCCCTCGCGGGATTGAAGAAGGAGTACTTC. This codes for CASSSLAGLKKEYF.